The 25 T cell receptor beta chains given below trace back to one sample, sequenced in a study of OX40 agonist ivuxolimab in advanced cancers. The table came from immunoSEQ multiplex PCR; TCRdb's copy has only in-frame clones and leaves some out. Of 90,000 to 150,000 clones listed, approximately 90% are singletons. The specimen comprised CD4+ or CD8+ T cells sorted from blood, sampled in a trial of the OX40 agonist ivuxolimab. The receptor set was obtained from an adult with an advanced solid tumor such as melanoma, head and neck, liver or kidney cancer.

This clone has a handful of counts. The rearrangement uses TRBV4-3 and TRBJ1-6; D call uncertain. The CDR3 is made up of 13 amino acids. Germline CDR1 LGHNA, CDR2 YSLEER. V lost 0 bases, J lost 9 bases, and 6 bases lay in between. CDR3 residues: CASSQDESSPLHF. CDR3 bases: TGCGCCAGCAGCCAAGATGAAAGTTCACCCCTCCACTTT.

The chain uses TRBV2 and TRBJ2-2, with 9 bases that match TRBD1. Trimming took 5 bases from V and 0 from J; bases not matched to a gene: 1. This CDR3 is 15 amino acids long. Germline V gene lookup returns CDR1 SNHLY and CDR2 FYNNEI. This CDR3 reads CASSRQGANTGELFF. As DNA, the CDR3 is TGTGCCAGCAGTAGACAGGGGGCGAACACCGGGGAGCTGTTTTTT.

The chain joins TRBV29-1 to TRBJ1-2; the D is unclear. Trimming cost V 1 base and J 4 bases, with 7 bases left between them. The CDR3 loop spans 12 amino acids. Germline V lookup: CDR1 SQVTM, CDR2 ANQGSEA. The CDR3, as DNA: TGCAGCGTTGAAGGTAGAAGCTATGGCTACACCTTC. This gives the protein CSVEGRSYGYTF.

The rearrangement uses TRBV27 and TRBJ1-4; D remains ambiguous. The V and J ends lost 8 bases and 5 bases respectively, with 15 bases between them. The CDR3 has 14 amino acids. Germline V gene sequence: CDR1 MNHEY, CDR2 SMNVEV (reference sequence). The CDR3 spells CASGSVRANEKLFF. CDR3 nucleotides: TGTGCCAGCGGGAGCGTTAGGGCCAATGAAAAACTGTTTTTT.

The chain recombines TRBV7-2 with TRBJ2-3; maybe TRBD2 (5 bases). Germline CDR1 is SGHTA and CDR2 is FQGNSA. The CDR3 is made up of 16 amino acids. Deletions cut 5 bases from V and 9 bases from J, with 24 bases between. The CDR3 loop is CASSRRRQERGETQYF. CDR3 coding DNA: TGTGCCAGCAGCCGCCGCAGGCAGGAACGGGGAGAGACGCAGTATTTT.

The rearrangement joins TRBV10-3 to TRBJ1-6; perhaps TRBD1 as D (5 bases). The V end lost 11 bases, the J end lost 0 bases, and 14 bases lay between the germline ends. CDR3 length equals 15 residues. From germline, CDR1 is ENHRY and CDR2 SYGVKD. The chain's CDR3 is CASRAAGSYNSPLHF. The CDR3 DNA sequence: TGTGCCTCCAGGGCAGCCGGCTCCTATAATTCACCCCTCCACTTT.

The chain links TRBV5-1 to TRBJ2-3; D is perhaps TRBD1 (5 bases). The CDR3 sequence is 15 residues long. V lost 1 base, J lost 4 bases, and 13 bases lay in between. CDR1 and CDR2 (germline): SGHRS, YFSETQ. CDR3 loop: CASSLSGKFPDTQYF. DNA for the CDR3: TGCGCCAGCAGCTTGTCAGGGAAGTTCCCAGATACGCAGTATTTT.

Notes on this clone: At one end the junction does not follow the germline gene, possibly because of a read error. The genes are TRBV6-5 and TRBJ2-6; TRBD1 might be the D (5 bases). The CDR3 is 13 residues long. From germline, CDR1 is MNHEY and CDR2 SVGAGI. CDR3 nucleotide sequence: TGTGCCAGCAGACTATCTGGGGCCGACGTCCTGACTTTC. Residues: CASRLSGADVLTF.

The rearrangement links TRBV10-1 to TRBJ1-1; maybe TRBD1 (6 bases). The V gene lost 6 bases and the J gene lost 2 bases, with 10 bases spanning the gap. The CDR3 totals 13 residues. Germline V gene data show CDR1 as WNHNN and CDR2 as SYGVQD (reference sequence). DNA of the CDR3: TGCGCCAGCAGCAGGGGTGGAAACACTGAAGCTTTCTTT. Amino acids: CASSRGGNTEAFF.

The CDR3 DNA is TGTGCCAGCAGCGCCGGATTGGAGGGCGGGGAGCTGTTTTTT. The encoded protein is CASSAGLEGGELFF. The chain links TRBV7-9 to TRBJ2-2; tentatively, D is TRBD2 (6 bases). Germline loops: CDR1 SEHNR, CDR2 FQNEAQ (reference sequence). The CDR3 has 14 residues. With 5 bases removed from V and 7 bases from J, the gap between germline ends came to 14 bases.

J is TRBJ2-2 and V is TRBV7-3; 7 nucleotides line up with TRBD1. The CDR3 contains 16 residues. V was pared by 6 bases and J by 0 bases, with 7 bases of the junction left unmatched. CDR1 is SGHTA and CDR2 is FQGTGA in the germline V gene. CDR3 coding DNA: TGTGCCAGCAGTCCCCGACAGGGTCCGAACACCGGGGAGCTGTTTTTT. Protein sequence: CASSPRQGPNTGELFF.

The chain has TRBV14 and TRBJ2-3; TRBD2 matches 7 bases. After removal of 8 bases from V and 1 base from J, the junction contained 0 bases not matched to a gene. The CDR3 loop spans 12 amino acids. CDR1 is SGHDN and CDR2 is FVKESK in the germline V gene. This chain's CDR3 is CASGGGTDTQYF. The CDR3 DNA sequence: TGTGCCAGCGGGGGGGGCACAGATACGCAGTATTTT.

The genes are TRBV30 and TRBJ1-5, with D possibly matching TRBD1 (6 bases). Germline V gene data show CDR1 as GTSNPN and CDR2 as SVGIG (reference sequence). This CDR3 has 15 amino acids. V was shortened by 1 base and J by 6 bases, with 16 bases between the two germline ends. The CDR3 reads CAWSGYSRGGQPQHF. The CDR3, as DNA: TGTGCCTGGAGTGGTTATTCCAGGGGCGGTCAGCCCCAGCATTTT.

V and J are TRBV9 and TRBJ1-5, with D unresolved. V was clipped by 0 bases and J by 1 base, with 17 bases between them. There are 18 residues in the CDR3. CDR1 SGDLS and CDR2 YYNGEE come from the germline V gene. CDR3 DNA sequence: TGTGCCAGCAGCGTAGCGAAGAGCAGTAGGTCCAGCAATCAGCCCCAGCATTTT. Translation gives CASSVAKSSRSSNQPQHF.

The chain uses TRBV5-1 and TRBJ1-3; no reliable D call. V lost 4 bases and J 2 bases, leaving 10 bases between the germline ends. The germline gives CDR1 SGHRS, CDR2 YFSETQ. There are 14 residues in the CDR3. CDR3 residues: CASSPWTAGNTIYF. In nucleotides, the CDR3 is TGCGCCAGCAGCCCTTGGACTGCTGGAAACACCATATATTTT. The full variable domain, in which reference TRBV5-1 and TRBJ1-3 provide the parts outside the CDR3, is KAGVTQTPRYLIKTRGQQVTLSCSPISGHRSVSWYQQTPGQGLQFLFEYFSETQRNKGNFPGRFSGRQFSNSRSEMNVSTLELGDSALYLCASSPWTAGNTIYFGEGSWLTVV.

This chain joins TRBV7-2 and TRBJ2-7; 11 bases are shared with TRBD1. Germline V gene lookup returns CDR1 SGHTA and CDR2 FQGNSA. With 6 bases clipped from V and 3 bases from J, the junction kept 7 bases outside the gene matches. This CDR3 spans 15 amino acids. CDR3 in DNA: TGTGCCAGCAGGCCATCCGGGACAGGGGGCTACGAGCAGTACTTC. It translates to CASRPSGTGGYEQYF.

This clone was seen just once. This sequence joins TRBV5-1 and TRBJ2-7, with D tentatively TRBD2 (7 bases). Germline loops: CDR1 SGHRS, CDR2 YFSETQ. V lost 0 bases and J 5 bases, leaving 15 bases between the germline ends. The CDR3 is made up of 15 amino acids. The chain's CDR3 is CASSLATGTMDEQYF. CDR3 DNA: TGCGCCAGCAGCTTGGCAACAGGGACTATGGACGAGCAGTACTTC.

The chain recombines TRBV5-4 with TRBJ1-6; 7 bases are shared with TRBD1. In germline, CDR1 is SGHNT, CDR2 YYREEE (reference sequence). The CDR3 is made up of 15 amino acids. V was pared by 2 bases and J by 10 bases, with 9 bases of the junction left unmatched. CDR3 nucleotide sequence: TGTGCCAGCAGCTTTCAGGGGGTCCCCGGATCACCCCTCCACTTT. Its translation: CASSFQGVPGSPLHF.

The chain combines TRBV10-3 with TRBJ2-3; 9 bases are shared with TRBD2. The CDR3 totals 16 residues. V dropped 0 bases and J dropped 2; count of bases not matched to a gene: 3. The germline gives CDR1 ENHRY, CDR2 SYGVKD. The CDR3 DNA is TGTGCCATCAGTGAGTCTTTAGCGGGGGTCACAGATACGCAGTATTTT. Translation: CAISESLAGVTDTQYF.

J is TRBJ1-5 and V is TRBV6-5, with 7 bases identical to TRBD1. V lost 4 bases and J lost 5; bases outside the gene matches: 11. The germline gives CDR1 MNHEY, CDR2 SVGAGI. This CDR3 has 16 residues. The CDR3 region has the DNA TGTGCCAGCAGTTCTACAGGGGAGAGGGATTATCAGCCCCAGCATTTT. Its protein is CASSSTGERDYQPQHF.

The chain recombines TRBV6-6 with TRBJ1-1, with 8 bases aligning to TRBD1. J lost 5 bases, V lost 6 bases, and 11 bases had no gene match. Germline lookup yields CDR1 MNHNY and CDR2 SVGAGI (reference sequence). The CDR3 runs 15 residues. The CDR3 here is CASRSTGAGRTEAFF. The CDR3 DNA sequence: TGTGCCAGCAGATCGACAGGGGCAGGTAGAACTGAAGCTTTCTTT.

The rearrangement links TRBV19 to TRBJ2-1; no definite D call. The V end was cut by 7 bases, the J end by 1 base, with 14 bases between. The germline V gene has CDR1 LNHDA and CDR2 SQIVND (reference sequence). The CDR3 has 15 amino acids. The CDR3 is CASTPRPESYNEQFF. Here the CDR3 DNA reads TGTGCCAGTACCCCACGTCCCGAATCCTACAATGAGCAGTTCTTC.

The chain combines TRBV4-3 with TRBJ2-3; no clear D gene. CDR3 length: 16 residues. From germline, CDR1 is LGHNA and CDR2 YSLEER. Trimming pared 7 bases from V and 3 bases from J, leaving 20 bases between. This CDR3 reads CASKSQRLVKTDTQYF. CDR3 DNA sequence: TGCGCCAGCAAGTCCCAACGGCTGGTCAAAACAGATACGCAGTATTTT.

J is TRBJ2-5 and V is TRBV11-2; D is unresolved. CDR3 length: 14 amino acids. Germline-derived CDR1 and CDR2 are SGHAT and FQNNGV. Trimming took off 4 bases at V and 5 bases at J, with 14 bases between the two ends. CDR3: CASSSRGFGETQYF. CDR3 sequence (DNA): TGTGCCAGCAGCTCCCGTGGTTTTGGGGAGACCCAGTACTTC.

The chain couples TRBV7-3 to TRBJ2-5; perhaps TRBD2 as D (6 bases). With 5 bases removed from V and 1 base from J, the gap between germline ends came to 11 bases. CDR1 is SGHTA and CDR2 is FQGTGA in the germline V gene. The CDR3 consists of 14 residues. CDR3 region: CASSRGLTQETQYF. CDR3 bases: TGTGCCAGCAGCCGGGGACTTACCCAAGAGACCCAGTACTTC. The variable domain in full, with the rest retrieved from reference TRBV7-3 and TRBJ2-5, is GAGVSQTPSNKVTEKGKYVELRCDPISGHTALYWYRQSLGQGPEFLIYFQGTGAADDSGLPNDRFFAVRPEGSVSTLKIQRTERGDSAVYLCASSRGLTQETQYFGPGTRLLVL.